These T cell receptor beta chains were read from a single sample in a study of blood T cell repertoires in COVID-19. Here immunoSEQ multiplex PCR was the method, and the copy in TCRdb shows in-frame clones only, minus some. The sample includes roughly 190,000 clones, roughly 76% seen only once; the top ten take approximately 10%. Material for sequencing was peripheral blood. Receptors were obtained from a woman aged 40 to 55 with COVID-19, enrolled during active disease. The CDR3 runs from the conserved cysteine through the conserved F or W. The D gene is left open where the match is weak. Only part of the rows carry a size: once, few, many, or a class if the clone is expanded.

TRBJ2-1 TRBV6-2/TRBV6-3 . . TGTGCCAGCAGTTACGGGTTAGCGAACAATGAGCAGTTCTTC CASSYGLANNEQFF
TRBJ2-1 TRBV5-4 . . TGTGCCAGCAGCTTGGCGGGTGAGCAGTTCTTC CASSLAGEQFF
TRBJ1-6 TRBV27 TRBD1 few TGTGCCAGCAGTTCTAGGGACAGGGTCTCACCCCTCCACTTT CASSSRDRVSPLHF
TRBJ2-1 TRBV28 TRBD2 . TGTGCCAGCAGTTTTCAGCGGGAGATCAATGAGCAGTTCTTC CASSFQREINEQFF
TRBJ2-7 TRBV5-6 . . TGTGCCAGCAGCTTGATTGACAGTACCTACGAGCAGTACTTC CASSLIDSTYEQYF
TRBJ2-7 TRBV18 . . TGTGCCAGCTCACCAACGGCTAGAGGGAGCTACGAGCAGTACTTC CASSPTARGSYEQYF
TRBJ1-4 TRBV28 . . TGTGCCAGCAGTTTAACGGGGAGTTCCGATGAAAAACTGTTTTTT CASSLTGSSDEKLFF
TRBJ2-1 TRBV27 TRBD2 . TGTGCCAGCAGCCAGCGGCCGGGACTAGCGGGAAACAATGAGCAGTTCTTC CASSQRPGLAGNNEQFF
TRBJ1-1 TRBV7-9 . . TGTGCCAGCAGCACCCCAGGTGTTGGTTCCGGGAACACTGAAGCTTTCTTT CASSTPGVGSGNTEAFF
TRBJ2-1 TRBV6-1 TRBD2 . TGTGCCAGCAGTGACCCGGGGGGGTTCTCCTACAATGAGCAGTTCTTC CASSDPGGFSYNEQFF
TRBJ1-1 TRBV5-6 . few TGTGCCAGCAGCTTTCAAGAGAACCTGAGGACTGAAGCTTTCTTT CASSFQENLRTEAFF
TRBJ2-3 TRBV4-2 . . TGTGCCAGCAGCCAATGGGCTAGCACAGATACGCAGTATTTT CASSQWASTDTQYF
TRBJ1-1 TRBV30 . . TGTGCCTGGAGTGCCCAGGGGCCCACTGAAGCTTTCTTT CAWSAQGPTEAFF
TRBJ2-5 TRBV11-1 . . TGTGCCAGCAGCCGTACACGGGGGTGGGAGACCCAGTACTTC CASSRTRGWETQYF
TRBJ1-4 TRBV15 TRBD1 . TGTGCCACCAGCATACGACAGGGGGACGAAAAACTGTTTTTT CATSIRQGDEKLFF
TRBJ1-4 TRBV19 . few TGTGCCAGTAGTATTAAAGTCGGGACAACTAATGAAAAACTGTTTTTT CASSIKVGTTNEKLFF
TRBJ1-1 TRBV28 . . TGTGCCAGCAGTGCTAACCGAGGACAGAAGAACACTGAAGCTTTCTTT CASSANRGQKNTEAFF
TRBJ1-6 TRBV11-2 . . TGTGCCAGCAGCACTGGACAGTATAATTCACCCCTCCACTTT CASSTGQYNSPLHF
TRBJ2-1 TRBV7-3 TRBD1 . TGTGCCAGCAGCTTGGGACAGGCTTATTACAATGAGCAGTTCTTC CASSLGQAYYNEQFF
TRBJ1-1 TRBV6-1 TRBD1 . TGTGCCAGCAGTGGTCCGACAGGGCCCATGAACACTGAAGCTTTCTTT CASSGPTGPMNTEAFF
TRBJ2-1 TRBV7-3 TRBD2 once TGTGCCAGCAGCTCACTAGCGGGGGGGCTCAATGAGCAGTTCTTC CASSSLAGGLNEQFF
TRBJ2-1 TRBV19 . . TGTGCCAGTAGTATACAGTACAATGAGCAGTTCTTC CASSIQYNEQFF